Presented here are 24 T cell receptor beta chains from one specimen sequenced in a study of PD-L1 blockade in urothelial cancer. Sequencing used immunoSEQ multiplex PCR; TCRdb keeps in-frame clones, though not all of them. This sample has about 35,000 clones, with approximately 80% found just once. The starting material was PBMCs, obtained around atezolizumab (anti-PD-L1) treatment. The source of these receptors is a man between 70 and 80 years old with urothelial cancer.

The V call is TRBV5-1, the J call TRBJ2-3; TRBD1 matches at 10 bases. The V gene's germline CDR1 is SGHRS and CDR2 YFSETQ. J lost 2 bases, V lost 0 bases, and 3 bases had no gene match. The CDR3 is made up of 16 amino acids. The CDR3 reads CASSLGGQGITDTQYF. DNA for the CDR3: TGCGCCAGCAGCTTGGGGGGACAGGGGATCACAGATACGCAGTATTTT.

The rearrangement links TRBV9 to TRBJ2-5, with TRBD2 matching over 7 bases. In germline, CDR1 is SGDLS, CDR2 YYNGEE. The CDR3 contains 17 residues. The V segment lost 0 bases and the J segment 3 bases; nucleotides outside the gene matches: 11. The chain's CDR3 is CASSVGAGGLAEETQYF. CDR3 nucleotides: TGTGCCAGCAGCGTAGGGGCAGGCGGGCTAGCGGAAGAGACCCAGTACTTC.

The V and J genes are TRBV28 and TRBJ2-2, with 10 positions matching TRBD2. The CDR3 runs 16 residues. V gave up 7 bases and J gave up 0 bases; unmatched junction bases: 5. Germline CDR1 and CDR2: MDHEN and SYDVKM. For the CDR3, the DNA is TGTGCCAGCAAACTAGCGGGATCTGCGAACACCGGGGAGCTGTTTTTT. It is translated as CASKLAGSANTGELFF.

V usage is TRBV7-2 and J usage is TRBJ1-5; D is perhaps TRBD1 (5 bases). CDR1 is SGHTA, CDR2 FQGNSA, per germline. V was cut by 5 bases and J by 2 bases, with 13 bases left in between. The CDR3 is 15 residues long. The CDR3 sequence: CASSKDGGGNQPQHF. Here the CDR3 DNA reads TGTGCCAGCAGCAAGGACGGGGGAGGCAATCAGCCCCAGCATTTT.

The chain recombines TRBV19 with TRBJ1-5; no firm D call. Per the germline V gene, CDR1 is LNHDA and CDR2 is SQIVND (reference sequence). V was trimmed by 5 bases and J by 3 bases, leaving 23 bases between them. The CDR3 is made up of 18 amino acids. CDR3 region: CASSSHSGGRGANQPQHF. CDR3 in DNA: TGTGCCAGTAGTTCTCACTCCGGTGGACGGGGAGCCAATCAGCCCCAGCATTTT.

V is TRBV28 and J is TRBJ2-3; 7 bases match TRBD1. The CDR3 spans 17 residues. The V gene end was trimmed by 7 bases and the J gene end by 2 bases; junction bases not matched to a gene: 15. Germline V gene lookup returns CDR1 MDHEN and CDR2 SYDVKM. DNA of the CDR3: TGTGCCAGCACTCCGCCCCCGGACAGGCGATCCACAGATACGCAGTATTTT. Translated: CASTPPPDRRSTDTQYF.

The chain carries TRBV10-3 and TRBJ1-2, with TRBD1 identical over 9 bases. CDR3 size: 13 residues. Losses at the gene ends were 6 bases for V and 8 bases for J; bases not matched to a gene: 7. CDR1 is ENHRY, CDR2 SYGVKD, per germline. CDR3 amino acids: CAISFRQGEGYTF. The CDR3, as DNA: TGTGCCATCAGCTTCCGACAGGGGGAGGGCTACACCTTC.

The V and J genes are TRBV5-1 and TRBJ1-1; 7 nucleotides line up with TRBD1. Germline CDR1 and CDR2: SGHRS and YFSETQ. The V gene end was trimmed by 4 bases and the J gene end by 1 base; junction bases not matched to a gene: 4. This CDR3 region has 14 residues. This CDR3 reads CASSAGTANTEAFF. The CDR3 DNA follows: TGCGCCAGCAGCGCAGGGACAGCGAACACTGAAGCTTTCTTT.

The CDR3: CAPAGQGANTGELFF. CDR3 DNA sequence: TGTGCACCTGCTGGGCAGGGGGCGAACACCGGGGAGCTGTTTTTT. This rearrangement joins TRBV7-2 to TRBJ2-2; 7 bases fit TRBD1. Germline values: CDR1 SGHTA, CDR2 FQGNSA. The CDR3 is 15 residues long.

This clone was found a few times. The chain couples TRBV18 to TRBJ1-2; D remains unclear. Trimming shortened V by 3 bases and J by 2 bases, and 13 bases separated the two germline ends. This CDR3 comprises 15 residues. Germline V lookup: CDR1 KGHSH, CDR2 LQKENI. DNA for the CDR3: TGTGCCAGCTCACCCACGAGGGAGGCGAACTATGGCTACACCTTC. It encodes CASSPTREANYGYTF.

V is TRBV28 and J is TRBJ2-1; 9 bases map to TRBD2. Per the germline V gene, CDR1 is MDHEN and CDR2 is SYDVKM. Trimming took 4 bases from V and 4 from J; bases not matched to a gene: 11. This CDR3 comprises 17 residues. This CDR3 is CASSSGGGGLRYNEQFF. In DNA, the CDR3 is TGTGCCAGCAGTTCCGGCGGGGGGGGGCTTAGGTACAATGAGCAGTTCTTC. Using reference TRBV28 and TRBJ2-1 for the parts outside the CDR3, the full variable domain is DVKVTQSSRYLVKRTGEKVFLECVQDMDHENMFWYRQDPGLGLRLIYFSYDVKMKEKGDIPEGYSVSREKKERFSLILESASTNQTSMYLCASSSGGGGLRYNEQFFGPGTRLTVL.

V usage is TRBV28 and J usage is TRBJ1-2, with 9 bases fitting TRBD1. CDR3 length equals 14 residues. Looked up from germline, CDR1 is MDHEN and CDR2 is SYDVKM. The trim removed 6 bases at V and 3 bases at J, leaving 5 bases unmatched. This CDR3 reads CASRGQGTYYGYTF. The CDR3 DNA is TGTGCCAGCAGGGGACAGGGTACTTACTATGGCTACACCTTC.

The table lists this clone with a few counts. V is TRBV30 and J is TRBJ2-5; TRBD1 might be the D (6 bases). Trimming stripped 2 bases from V and 5 bases from J, with 18 bases between. Germline-derived CDR1 and CDR2 are GTSNPN and SVGIG (reference sequence). The CDR3 totals 15 residues. CDR3 sequence (DNA): TGTGCCTGGAGTCTCGAAACAGGGATTGGGGAGACCCAGTACTTC. This gives the protein CAWSLETGIGETQYF.

V gene TRBV7-2 combines with J gene TRBJ1-1; 8 bases map to TRBD1. The CDR3 consists of 18 residues. Trimming at V came to 5 bases and at J to 0 bases, leaving 14 bases not matched to a gene. Germline values: CDR1 SGHTA, CDR2 FQGNSA. The chain's CDR3 is CASSLRAGTGLLNTEAFF. The CDR3 DNA reads as TGTGCCAGCAGCCTTCGTGCCGGGACAGGCCTTTTGAACACTGAAGCTTTCTTT.

The chain has TRBV28 and TRBJ1-2, with 8 bases aligning to TRBD1. With V trimmed by 6 bases and J by 7 bases, 10 bases remained unmatched. CDR1 and CDR2 (germline): MDHEN, SYDVKM. CDR3 length: 14 residues. The CDR3 bases are TGTGCCAGCAGAAAACAGGGGGGGCAAGGTGGCTACACCTTC. It codes for CASRKQGGQGGYTF.

The chain couples TRBV4-3 to TRBJ2-2, with TRBD2 matching over 9 bases. Per the germline V gene, CDR1 is LGHNA and CDR2 is YSLEER. The J segment lost 8 bases and the V segment lost 0 bases, leaving 10 bases of the junction unmatched. This CDR3 region has 17 residues. This CDR3 reads CASSQEAGTSSKGELFF. The CDR3, as DNA: TGCGCCAGCAGCCAAGAGGCTGGGACTAGCTCTAAAGGGGAGCTGTTTTTT.

The J gene is TRBJ2-3, the V gene TRBV5-1, with 10 bases lining up with TRBD1. V dropped 7 bases and J dropped 1; count of bases not matched to a gene: 6. CDR3 size: 15 residues. The germline V gene encodes CDR1 SGHRS and CDR2 YFSETQ. The CDR3 nucleotides read TGCGCCAGCGGAACCGGGACAGGGGGCACAGATACGCAGTATTTT. Translating gives CASGTGTGGTDTQYF.

The chain recombines TRBV5-1 with TRBJ2-7; tentatively, D is TRBD1 (5 bases). There are 13 residues in the CDR3. The ends were cut back, 4 bases at V and 2 bases at J, with 10 bases in the middle. Per the germline V gene, CDR1 is SGHRS and CDR2 is YFSETQ. The CDR3 sequence: CASSPQGTYEQYF. CDR3 bases: TGCGCCAGCAGCCCGCAGGGTACCTACGAGCAGTACTTC.

This chain connects TRBV5-4 to TRBJ2-1; 9 nucleotides match TRBD2. CDR3 length: 15 residues. The V and J ends lost 1 base and 4 bases, in that order; junction bases with no gene match: 3. Per germline, CDR1 SGHNT and CDR2 YYREEE (reference sequence). In DNA form, the CDR3 reads TGTGCCAGCAGCTTGAAGCGGGGGGAGTACAATGAGCAGTTCTTC. Translated: CASSLKRGEYNEQFF.

The chain employs TRBV11-3 and TRBJ2-3; no clear D. V was clipped by 3 bases and J by 8 bases, with 9 bases between them. The CDR3 contains 12 residues. Germline CDR1 SGHNT, CDR2 YENEEA. This CDR3 reads CASSFRGSTQYF. CDR3 coding DNA: TGTGCCAGCAGCTTCAGAGGCAGTACGCAGTATTTT.

A single count supports this clone. The rearrangement uses TRBV2 and TRBJ2-3; D may be TRBD2 (6 bases). Germline-derived CDR1 and CDR2 are SNHLY and FYNNEI. The CDR3 consists of 14 residues. With 6 bases removed from V and 1 base from J, the gap between germline ends came to 11 bases. The chain's CDR3 is CASRLQRGTDTQYF. The CDR3 bases are TGTGCCAGCAGATTGCAGCGGGGCACAGATACGCAGTATTTT.

This clone showed up just once. This chain links TRBV20-1 with TRBJ2-7; no definite D call. The CDR3 spans 11 residues. Deletions cut 1 base from V and 5 bases from J, with 6 bases between. Germline V gene lookup returns CDR1 DFQATT and CDR2 SNEGSKA (reference sequence). CDR3 nucleotides: TGCAGTGCTAGAGGCCCGGACGAGCAGTACTTC. This codes for CSARGPDEQYF.

There are a few counts of this clone. The V and J genes are TRBV7-2 and TRBJ2-5; 12 nucleotides align to TRBD1. CDR3 length: 16 amino acids. Germline V CDR1 and CDR2: SGHTA, FQGNSA. Trimming took 1 base from V and 5 from J; bases not matched to a gene: 5. The chain's CDR3 is CASSLGGQGAFETQYF. DNA of the CDR3: TGTGCCAGCAGCTTAGGGGGACAGGGGGCGTTTGAGACCCAGTACTTC.

This sequence joins TRBV19 and TRBJ1-2; TRBD1 matches 8 bases. CDR3 length: 15 residues. V lost 7 bases, J lost 3 bases, and 10 bases stayed unmatched. CDR1 LNHDA and CDR2 SQIVND come from the germline V gene (reference sequence). The CDR3, as DNA: TGTGCCAGTAAGGAGAGGACAGGGAGGTACTATGGCTACACCTTC. Protein product: CASKERTGRYYGYTF.